Following are 10 T cell receptor beta chains from one sample sequenced in a study of T cells in Graves' hyperthyroidism and ophthalmopathy. It was RNA transcripts that yielded the amplified TCR beta CDR3 regions. Researchers ran a first-round RT-PCR on the TCR CDR3 using the HTBI primer set. TCRdb used MiXCR to reprocess the multiplex PCR reads, holding one entry per CDR3 protein. The sample carries 610,000 or so distinct CDR3 sequences, approximately 44% recorded once. Sequencing was done on a sample of peripheral blood or thyroid tissue (not recorded which). All receptors come from a young woman with Graves' hyperthyroidism.

This clonotype was seen once. The V call is TRBV10-3, the J call TRBJ2-7; 11 bases fit TRBD1. CDR1 and CDR2 (germline): ENHRY, SYGVKD. The trim removed 6 bases at V and 5 bases at J, leaving 6 bases unmatched. The CDR3 has 14 residues. CDR3 loop: CAISPRTGGNEQYF. CDR3 nucleotide sequence: TGTGCCATCAGCCCCAGGACAGGGGGCAACGAGCAGTACTTC.

The gene calls are TRBV15 and TRBJ1-1; 9 bases agree with TRBD1. CDR3 length: 17 residues. Germline CDR1 LNHNV, CDR2 YYDKDF (reference sequence). V trimming: 0 bases; J trimming: 2 bases; junction bases outside the gene matches: 7. As DNA, the CDR3 is TGTGCCACCAGCAGAGATGGATCACAGGGGGCTAACACTGAAGCTTTCTTT. Residues: CATSRDGSQGANTEAFF.

This chain links TRBV5-5 with TRBJ2-5; D gene uncertain. From germline, CDR1 is SGHKS and CDR2 YYEKEE (reference sequence). V lost 0 bases, J lost 9 bases, and 18 bases lay in between. This CDR3 has 15 residues. CDR3 sequence (DNA): TGTGCCAGCAGCTTGGGATCAGGTTACAATCAGCCCCAGTACTTC. Translation: CASSLGSGYNQPQYF.

This clonotype was seen many times. The chain has TRBV19 and TRBJ1-4; TRBD1 aligns across 8 bases. Germline CDR1 is LNHDA and CDR2 is SQIVND (reference sequence). Trimming cost V 4 bases and J 0 bases; bases outside gene matches: 13. The CDR3 has 19 residues. CDR3 protein: CASSTRGTGSVATNEKLFF. As DNA, the CDR3 is TGTGCCAGTAGTACGAGGGGGACAGGTTCGGTTGCAACTAATGAAAAACTGTTTTTT.

This clonotype was detected ten times or more. The chain uses TRBV7-3 and TRBJ2-2; D gene uncertain. Germline CDR1 reads SGHTA; CDR2 reads FQGTGA. The CDR3 spans 14 residues. With 0 bases removed from V and 1 base from J, the gap between germline ends came to 3 bases. Written as DNA, the CDR3 is TGTGCCAGCAGCTTAACCATGAACACCGGGGAGCTGTTTTTT. As protein: CASSLTMNTGELFF.

The chain recombines TRBV20-1 with TRBJ1-2; D uncertain. Trimming took off 1 base at V and 5 bases at J, with 5 bases between the two ends. The CDR3 extends over 11 amino acids. From germline, CDR1 is DFQATT and CDR2 SNEGSKA (reference sequence). The CDR3 reads CSARVGYGYTF. In DNA form, the CDR3 reads TGCAGTGCTAGAGTGGGGTATGGCTACACCTTC.

This clonotype was recorded many times. The V gene is TRBV5-1, the J gene TRBJ1-6; D gene uncertain. CDR1 and CDR2 from the germline V gene are SGHRS and YFSETQ. Trimming took off 0 bases at V and 10 bases at J, with 8 bases between the two ends. This CDR3 comprises 13 residues. CDR3 in DNA: TGCGCCAGCAGCTTGGCCGGGCGCTCACCCCTCCACTTT. Protein: CASSLAGRSPLHF. The full variable domain, rest sourced from reference TRBV5-1 and TRBJ1-6, is KAGVTQTPRYLIKTRGQQVTLSCSPISGHRSVSWYQQTPGQGLQFLFEYFSETQRNKGNFPGRFSGRQFSNSRSEMNVSTLELGDSALYLCASSLAGRSPLHFGNGTRLTVT.

The V and J genes are TRBV2 and TRBJ1-1; possibly TRBD1 for D (6 bases). Per the germline V gene, CDR1 is SNHLY and CDR2 is FYNNEI. The CDR3 is made up of 14 amino acids. With 10 bases removed from V and 0 bases from J, the gap between germline ends came to 15 bases. The CDR3 region is CAIRKGHLNTEAFF. DNA of the CDR3: TGTGCCATCAGGAAGGGACACTTGAACACTGAAGCTTTCTTT.

In this sample, this clonotype turned up once. The chain is built from TRBV2 and TRBJ2-6; maybe TRBD1 (5 bases). The V gene lost 4 bases and the J gene lost 1 base, with 11 bases spanning the gap. The CDR3 contains 16 residues. CDR1 SNHLY and CDR2 FYNNEI come from the germline V gene. The CDR3 DNA is TGTGCCAGCAGTGGGGGCATCTCATCTGGGGCCAACGTCCTGACTTTC. Translation: CASSGGISSGANVLTF.

On this clonotype itself: Being one base from a much bigger clone, this may be a read error. The chain carries TRBV13 and TRBJ2-5; 7 nucleotides line up with TRBD1. The CDR3 has 15 amino acids. The germline V gene has CDR1 PRHDT and CDR2 FYEKMQ (reference sequence). In nucleotides, the CDR3 is TGTGCCTGCAGCTTCACAGGGGTTCCAATAAAGACCCAGTACTTC. This encodes CACSFTGVPIKTQYF.